The 10 T cell receptor beta chains listed next were all sequenced from one sample in a study of beta chain features in type 1 diabetes. The whole isolated RNA underwent reverse transcription, so sequencing captured expressed TCRB transcripts. Sequencing used immunoSEQ multiplex PCR; TCRdb keeps in-frame clones, though not all of them. The sample carries 250,000 to 300,000 clones, roughly 8% recorded once. Sequencing used central memory CD4+ T cells from blood. Source of these receptors: a woman aged 18-29 years in good health.

This clone was counted between two and nine times. The chain employs TRBV28 and TRBJ1-1, with a possible D match to TRBD1 (5 bases). CDR3 length: 13 amino acids. Trimming shortened V by 8 bases and J by 4 bases, and 14 bases separated the two germline ends. CDR1 is MDHEN and CDR2 is SYDVKM in the germline V gene. CDR3 protein: CASFEFGGTEAFF. For the CDR3, the DNA is TGTGCCAGCTTCGAATTTGGGGGCACTGAAGCTTTCTTT.

J is TRBJ1-2 and V is TRBV12-5, with D possibly being TRBD1 (6 bases). V was clipped by 3 bases and J by 8 bases, with 25 bases between them. CDR1 LGHNT and CDR2 FRNRAP come from the germline V gene. The CDR3 spans 17 residues. The CDR3 nucleotides are TGTGCTAGTGGTTTAGCCCCACTCGGGACACGAGGATGGGGCTACACCTTC. Its translation is CASGLAPLGTRGWGYTF.

CDR3 sequence (DNA): TGCGCCAGCAGCCCGGGACAGGGACCGATGAACGAGCAGTACTTC. Its translation is CASSPGQGPMNEQYF. This chain links TRBV4-1 with TRBJ2-7, with TRBD1 matching 9 bases. The CDR3 loop spans 15 amino acids. CDR1 is MGHRA and CDR2 is YSYEKL in the germline V gene. The J segment lost 5 bases and the V segment lost 4 bases, leaving 9 bases of the junction unmatched.

This clone came up a few times. The chain joins TRBV6-1 to TRBJ2-3; 10 bases agree with TRBD2. Germline CDR1 MNHNS, CDR2 SASEGT. The ends lost 8 bases at V and 4 bases at J; junction bases unmatched: 9. The CDR3 sequence is 15 residues long. The CDR3, as DNA: TGTGCCAGCGGGAAAGCGGGAGGGCCACCAGATACGCAGTATTTT. It translates to CASGKAGGPPDTQYF.

This clone was counted between two and nine times. The V and J genes are TRBV2 and TRBJ1-5, with 7 bases matching TRBD1. The CDR3 has 14 residues. V dropped 3 bases and J dropped 3; count of bases not matched to a gene: 2. CDR1 and CDR2 (germline): SNHLY, FYNNEI. Here the CDR3 reads CASSEGTVNQPQHF. For the CDR3, the DNA is TGTGCCAGCAGTGAGGGGACAGTCAATCAGCCCCAGCATTTT.

The chain uses TRBV6-5 and TRBJ1-2; 9 positions match TRBD1. There are 15 residues in the CDR3. V lost 8 bases and J lost 6; bases outside the gene matches: 13. Germline V CDR1 and CDR2: MNHEY, SVGAGI. As DNA, the CDR3 is TGTGCCAGCTGTATCACCCCGGACAGGGGTGATGGCTACACCTTC. Protein sequence: CASCITPDRGDGYTF.

A few counts support this clone. Within the sample, other DNA sequences also encode this same CDR3. The gene calls are TRBV29-1 and TRBJ1-1; 8 bases map to TRBD1. Germline trimming cut 7 bases from V and 3 bases from J; bases unmatched to any gene: 4. Germline lookup yields CDR1 SQVTM and CDR2 ANQGSEA. The CDR3 totals 12 residues. CDR3 residues: CSGGQGDTEAFF. In DNA form, the CDR3 reads TGCAGCGGCGGACAGGGTGACACTGAAGCTTTCTTT.

The V and J genes are TRBV7-2 and TRBJ1-4, with a weak D call TRBD1 (6 bases). Germline V CDR1 and CDR2: SGHTA, FQGNSA. V lost 3 bases and J 0 bases, leaving 11 bases between the germline ends. The CDR3 covers 16 residues. CDR3 coding DNA: TGTGCCAGCAGCTTTACAGGGCTCGCAACTAATGAAAAACTGTTTTTT. Its protein product is CASSFTGLATNEKLFF.

The CDR3: CASSYGGQGAYEQYF. As DNA, the CDR3 is TGTGCCAGCAGTTACGGGGGGCAGGGGGCCTACGAGCAGTACTTC. J is TRBJ2-7 and V is TRBV6-5, with D possibly matching TRBD1 (7 bases). This CDR3 spans 15 amino acids. V lost 2 bases and J 2 bases, leaving 13 bases between the germline ends. Germline lookup yields CDR1 MNHEY and CDR2 SVGAGI.

The V and J genes are TRBV19 and TRBJ1-1; D is ambiguous. Germline V CDR1 and CDR2: LNHDA, SQIVND (reference sequence). This CDR3 region has 13 residues. Trimming removed 4 bases at V and 0 bases at J, with 6 bases between. The CDR3 sequence: CASSKKLNTEAFF. CDR3 nucleotide sequence: TGTGCCAGTAGTAAGAAATTGAACACTGAAGCTTTCTTT. The full variable domain, its missing parts supplied by reference TRBV19 and TRBJ1-1, is DGGITQSPKYLFRKEGQNVTLSCEQNLNHDAMYWYRQDPGQGLRLIYYSQIVNDFQKGDIAEGYSVSREKKESFPLTVTSAQKNPTAFYLCASSKKLNTEAFFGQGTRLTVV.